This T cell receptor beta chain emerged from a study of OX40 agonist ivuxolimab in advanced cancers. The table came from immunoSEQ multiplex PCR; TCRdb's copy has only in-frame clones and leaves some out. In the table there are some 86,000 clones, roughly 89% of which are singletons. Trimming removed 6 bases at V and 5 bases at J, with 17 bases between. Germline V gene data show CDR1 as SGHAT and CDR2 as FQNNGV. The CDR3 is 14 residues long. J is TRBJ2-7 and V is TRBV11-2; TRBD1 might be the D (7 bases). The sequencing here drew on CD4+ or CD8+ T cells sorted from blood, taken in a trial of the OX40 agonist ivuxolimab. This TCR came from an adult with an advanced solid tumor such as melanoma, head and neck, liver or kidney cancer. The CDR3 protein is CASSFDREAHEQYF. The CDR3 coding sequence is TGTGCCAGCAGTTTTGACAGGGAGGCCCACGAGCAGTACTTC.